This is a list of T cell receptor beta chains from one sample in a study of shared clonotypes between healthy human individuals. Produced via immunoSEQ multiplex PCR; TCRdb's table is partial and in-frame only. This sample yields more than 200,000 clones, of which 65% to 70% are seen a single time; approximately 12% belongs to the top ten. Specimen: memory CD4+ T cells sorted from blood. Every receptor here comes from a young man in good health. CDR3s include the opening cysteine and the closing phenylalanine or tryptophan. The D gene is left open where the match is weak. Rows may omit the clone size; those that give it use once, few, many or a size class.

j_gene | abundance | d_gene | v_gene | CDR3nt | CDR3aa
TRBJ2-2 | NA | NA | TRBV19 | TGTGCCAGTAGTATAGGGGGCTCAAACACCGGGGAGCTGTTTTTT | CASSIGGSNTGELFF
TRBJ2-1 | few | TRBD2 | TRBV2 | TGTGCCAGCAGACTAGCGGGAGGTCCGGGAGAGCAGTTCTTC | CASRLAGGPGEQFF
TRBJ2-2 | NA | NA | TRBV28 | TGTGCCAGCAAACTAAGCGACACCGGGGAGCTGTTTTTT | CASKLSDTGELFF
TRBJ2-1 | NA | TRBD2 | TRBV2 | TGTGCCAGCAGTGGGGGGACTAGCGTTTACAATGAGCAGTTCTTC | CASSGGTSVYNEQFF
TRBJ1-2 | NA | NA | TRBV4-3 | TGCGCCAGCAGCCAAGCTGGCTATGGCTACACCTTC | CASSQAGYGYTF
TRBJ1-2 | NA | NA | TRBV9 | TGTGCCAGCAGCGTAGACGGAGGGTTGAGGGGCTACACCTTC | CASSVDGGLRGYTF
TRBJ1-1 | NA | NA | TRBV27 | TGTGCCAGCATAAGGAGGGGGGTCGCTGAAGCTTTCTTT | CASIRRGVAEAFF
TRBJ2-3 | NA | NA | TRBV9 | TGTGCCAGCAGCGTAGTAGGAACTAGCACAGATACGCAGTATTTT | CASSVVGTSTDTQYF
TRBJ2-2 | NA | TRBD2 | TRBV9 | TGTGCCAGCAGCGTAGAATGGTCGGGAGGGCAAGGTCGGGAGCTGTTTTTT | CASSVEWSGGQGRELFF
TRBJ1-1 | few | TRBD1 | TRBV9 | TGTGCCAGCAGCGTAGAGGGACAGGGGGCTCGAACTTTCTTT | CASSVEGQGARTFF
TRBJ2-1 | NA | TRBD2 | TRBV7-9 | TGTGCCAGCAGCGCCCAAGCGGGAGGCTATGAGCAGTTCTTC | CASSAQAGGYEQFF
TRBJ1-1 | NA | NA | TRBV7-2 | TGTGCCAGCAGCGTCGTAAGGGTTACTGAAGCTTTCTTT | CASSVVRVTEAFF
TRBJ2-1 | NA | NA | TRBV11-2 | TGTGCCAGCAGCTTAGGTGGAGCGCTGAGCTCCTACAATGAGCAGTTCTTC | CASSLGGALSSYNEQFF
TRBJ2-2 | NA | TRBD2 | TRBV11-2 | TGTGCCAGCAGCAAAGAGTTAGCGGGAGGGCCCCCCGGGGAGCTGTTTTTT | CASSKELAGGPPGELFF
TRBJ2-3 | NA | NA | TRBV11-2 | TGTGCCAGCAGCACCGCCAGGGGAACAGATACGCAGTATTTT | CASSTARGTDTQYF
TRBJ1-4 | NA | NA | TRBV29-1 | TGCAGCGTTGTGGAACCTTTACTCCAAAAACTGTTTTTT | CSVVEPLLQKLFF
TRBJ2-4 | NA | TRBD1 | TRBV30 | TGTGCCTGGAACCCGGGACAGGGGTATTTGGGAAACATTCAGTACTTC | CAWNPGQGYLGNIQYF
TRBJ2-1 | NA | TRBD2 | TRBV5-4 | TGTGCCAGCAGCTCGGGGGTTCGGCGGGAGTCTTTTAATGAGCAGTTCTTC | CASSSGVRRESFNEQFF
TRBJ2-5 | NA | NA | TRBV14 | TGTGCCAGCAGCCAAACGCAGACCCAGTACTTC | CASSQTQTQYF
TRBJ2-5 | NA | TRBD2 | TRBV4-3 | TGCGCCAGCGGACTAGCGGGAGTGGAGACCCAGTACTTC | CASGLAGVETQYF
TRBJ2-1 | few | NA | TRBV18 | TGTGCCAGCTCACCCGGACAGTACAATGAGCAGTTCTTC | CASSPGQYNEQFF
TRBJ1-2 | NA | NA | TRBV2 | TGTGCCAGCAGTGGAGGTGGCACCTTATTTGGCTACACCTTC | CASSGGGTLFGYTF
TRBJ2-1 | once | TRBD2 | TRBV6-1 | TGTGCCAGCACGTTGACTAGCGGACTTTACAATGAGCAGTTCTTC | CASTLTSGLYNEQFF
TRBJ2-1 | NA | NA | TRBV7-2 | TGTGCCAGCAGCCGGGCTAGATCTGCTGAGCAGTTCTTC | CASSRARSAEQFF
TRBJ2-3 | NA | TRBD1 | TRBV6-1 | TGTGCCAGCAGTGCTTCTGTCGGGACAGATCGAAAGCATTTT | CASSASVGTDRKHF
TRBJ2-5 | NA | NA | TRBV2 | TGTGCCAGCAAGCGCACAGTTGAATCAGAGACCCAGTACTTC | CASKRTVESETQYF